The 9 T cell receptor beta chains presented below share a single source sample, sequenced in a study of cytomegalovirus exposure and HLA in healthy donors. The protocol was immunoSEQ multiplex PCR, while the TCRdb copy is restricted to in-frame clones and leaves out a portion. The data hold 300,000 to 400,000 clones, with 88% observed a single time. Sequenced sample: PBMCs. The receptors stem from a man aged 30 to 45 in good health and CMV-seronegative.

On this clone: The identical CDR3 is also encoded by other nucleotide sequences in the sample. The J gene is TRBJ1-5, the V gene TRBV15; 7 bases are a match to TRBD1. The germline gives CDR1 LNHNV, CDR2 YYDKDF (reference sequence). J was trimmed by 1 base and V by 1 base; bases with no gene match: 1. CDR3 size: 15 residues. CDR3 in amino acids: CATSRGTGSNQPQHF. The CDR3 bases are TGTGCCACCAGCAGAGGGACAGGCAGCAATCAGCCCCAGCATTTT. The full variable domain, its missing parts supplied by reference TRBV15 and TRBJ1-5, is DAMVIQNPRYQVTQFGKPVTLSCSQTLNHNVMYWYQQKSSQAPKLLFHYYDKDFNNEADTPDNFQSRRPNTSFCFLDIRSPGLGDTAMYLCATSRGTGSNQPQHFGDGTRLSIL.

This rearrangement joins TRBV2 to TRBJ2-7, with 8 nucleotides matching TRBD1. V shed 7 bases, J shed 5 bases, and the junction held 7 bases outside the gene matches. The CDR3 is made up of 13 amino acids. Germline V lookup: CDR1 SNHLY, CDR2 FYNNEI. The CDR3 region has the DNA TGTGCCAGCAAGTGGACAGGGTTCCACGAGCAGTACTTC. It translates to CASKWTGFHEQYF.

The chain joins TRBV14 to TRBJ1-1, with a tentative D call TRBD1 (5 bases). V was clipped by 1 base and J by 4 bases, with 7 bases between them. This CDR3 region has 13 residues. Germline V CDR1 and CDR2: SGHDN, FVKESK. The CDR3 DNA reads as TGTGCCAGCAGCCAAGCCCAGGGCACTGAAGCTTTCTTT. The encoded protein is CASSQAQGTEAFF. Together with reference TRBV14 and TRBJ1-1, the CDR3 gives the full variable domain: EAGVTQFPSHSVIEKGQTVTLRCDPISGHDNLYWYRRVMGKEIKFLLHFVKESKQDESGMPNNRFLAERTGGTYSTLKVQPAELEDSGVYFCASSQAQGTEAFFGQGTRLTVV.

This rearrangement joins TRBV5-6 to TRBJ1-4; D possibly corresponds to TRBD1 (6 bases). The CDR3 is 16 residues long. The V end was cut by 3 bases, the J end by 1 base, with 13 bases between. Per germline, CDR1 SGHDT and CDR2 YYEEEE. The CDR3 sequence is CASSYATGLTNEKLFF. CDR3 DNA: TGTGCCAGCAGCTACGCTACAGGGTTAACTAATGAAAAACTGTTTTTT. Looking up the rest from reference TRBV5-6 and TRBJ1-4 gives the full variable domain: DAGVTQSPTHLIKTRGQQVTLRCSPKSGHDTVSWYQQALGQGPQFIFQYYEEEERQRGNFPDRFSGHQFPNYSSELNVNALLLGDSALYLCASSYATGLTNEKLFFGSGTQLSVL.

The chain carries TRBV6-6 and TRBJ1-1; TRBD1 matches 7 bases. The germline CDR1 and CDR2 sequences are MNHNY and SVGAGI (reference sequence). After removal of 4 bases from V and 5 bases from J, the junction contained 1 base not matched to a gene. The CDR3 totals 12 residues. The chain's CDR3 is CASSSGGTEAFF. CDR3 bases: TGTGCCAGCAGTTCAGGGGGGACTGAAGCTTTCTTT.

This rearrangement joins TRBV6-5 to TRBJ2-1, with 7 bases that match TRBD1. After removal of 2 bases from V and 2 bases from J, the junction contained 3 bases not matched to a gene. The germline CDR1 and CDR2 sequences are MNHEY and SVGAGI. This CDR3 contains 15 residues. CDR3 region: CASSYRQGPYNEQFF. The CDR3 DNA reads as TGTGCCAGCAGTTACAGACAGGGCCCCTACAATGAGCAGTTCTTC.

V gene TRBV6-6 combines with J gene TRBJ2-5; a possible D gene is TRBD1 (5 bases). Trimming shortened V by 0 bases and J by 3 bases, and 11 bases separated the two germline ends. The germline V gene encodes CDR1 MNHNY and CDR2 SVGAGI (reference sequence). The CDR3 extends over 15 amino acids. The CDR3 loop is CASSYSGAGKETQYF. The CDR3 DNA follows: TGTGCCAGCAGTTACTCTGGGGCAGGGAAAGAGACCCAGTACTTC.

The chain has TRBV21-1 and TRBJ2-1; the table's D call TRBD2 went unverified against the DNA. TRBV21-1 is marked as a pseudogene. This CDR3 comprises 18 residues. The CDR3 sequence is CASSTTRGIESSYNEQFF. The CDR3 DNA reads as TGTGCCAGCAGCACGACACGGGGGATCGAAAGCTCCTACAATGAGCAGTTCTTC.

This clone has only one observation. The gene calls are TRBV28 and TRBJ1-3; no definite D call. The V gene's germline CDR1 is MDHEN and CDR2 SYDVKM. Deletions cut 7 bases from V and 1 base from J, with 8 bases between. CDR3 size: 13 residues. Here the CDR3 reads CASNSPSGNTIYF. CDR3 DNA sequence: TGTGCCAGCAACTCCCCTTCTGGAAACACCATATATTTT.